Listed below are T cell receptor beta chains from one sample, sequenced in a study of blood T cells in healthy people across ages. MiXCR, applied by TCRdb to the 5' RACE reads, yields one record per CDR3 protein. The table lists 750,000 to 950,000 distinct CDR3 sequences, just under 30% of them singletons. The same sample was also studied in work on T cells of mothers and their children.

Sequencing input: blood. These TCRs come from a woman aged 40-49 years in good health. Each CDR3 is given with its conserved first and last residue. The order of the fields is D gene, clone size, J gene, V gene, CDR3 DNA, CDR3 protein. The D gene is left open where the match is weak. The listing skips clone size in some rows; elsewhere it reads once, few, many or a size class.

>-|few|TRBJ2-1|TRBV6-2/TRBV6-3
TGTGCCAGCAGTCCTTTCGGGCTAAATGAGCAGTTCTTC
CASSPFGLNEQFF
>TRBD1|-|TRBJ2-3|TRBV24-1
TGTGCCACCATGGGACAGGGGACAGATACGCAGTATTTT
CATMGQGTDTQYF
>TRBD2|-|TRBJ2-2|TRBV7-9
TGTGCCAGCAGCTTAGCAGCGGTAGCGGGGGCCCCGAACACCGGGGAGCGGTTTTTT
CASSLAAVAGAPNTGERFF
>TRBD2|many|TRBJ2-7|TRBV20-1
TGCAGTGCTTCGCCCCTGACTAGCAACTACGAGCAGTACTTC
CSASPLTSNYEQYF
>-|-|TRBJ1-2|TRBV10-3
TGTGCCATCAGTGATCCCGACAGTCCCTATGGCTACACCTTC
CAISDPDSPYGYTF
>TRBD2|few|TRBJ2-7|TRBV2
TGTGCCAGCAGTTGGGGGGGGGATGAGCAGTACTTC
CASSWGGDEQYF
>-|-|TRBJ2-1|TRBV20-1
TGCAGTGCTAGAGACTTGCTTCGCGAGCAGTTCTTC
CSARDLLREQFF
>-|few|TRBJ2-7|TRBV27
TGTGCCAGCAGTCCTGGGGCAGGGAGGAGCGCTTACGAGCAGTACTTC
CASSPGAGRSAYEQYF
>-|-|TRBJ2-7|TRBV7-9
TGTGCCAGCAGCGTCACCCTTCAGGGCTCCTACGAGCAGTACTTC
CASSVTLQGSYEQYF
>TRBD2|-|TRBJ2-3|TRBV28
TGTGCCAGCTACGTAGCGGGGGGGCACACAGATACGCAGTATTTT
CASYVAGGHTDTQYF
>-|-|TRBJ1-2|TRBV7-2
TGTGCCAGCAGCTTGACCCAACTGGAGGGCTACACCTTC
CASSLTQLEGYTF
>TRBD1|few|TRBJ2-7|TRBV7-9
TGTGCCAGCAGGGGGGACAGGGGCTACGAGCAGTACTTC
CASRGDRGYEQYF
>-|-|TRBJ1-1|TRBV12-3/TRBV12-4
TGTGCCAGCAGTTTCAACAGGGCGACCACTGAAGCTTTCTTT
CASSFNRATTEAFF
>-|-|TRBJ2-1|TRBV7-9
TGTGCCAGCAGCCCCGCATCCCGGGAGACCCAGTTCTTC
CASSPASRETQFF
>-|-|TRBJ1-2|TRBV29-1
TGCAGCGTACAGGGTAATGGCTACACCTTC
CSVQGNGYTF
>-|few|TRBJ2-1|TRBV9
TGTGCCAGCAGCCTGGGACAATGGGGTGAGCAGTTCTTC
CASSLGQWGEQFF
>-|-|TRBJ1-1|TRBV9
TGTGCCAGCAGCGCGTCGATTAACACTGAAGCTTTCTTT
CASSASINTEAFF
>-|-|TRBJ2-7|TRBV20-1
TGCATCAGCGCGGGGACTCCCCACGGGAGCGAGCAGTACTTC
CISAGTPHGSEQYF
>TRBD1|few|TRBJ1-1|TRBV12-3/TRBV12-4
TGTGCCAGCAGTCCGACAGGGATGATGAACACTGAAGCTTTCTTT
CASSPTGMMNTEAFF
>-|many|TRBJ2-7|TRBV7-9
TGTGCCAGCAGTCTTACGTACAGGGACTCCTACGAGCAGTACTTC
CASSLTYRDSYEQYF
>-|-|TRBJ2-1|TRBV6-1
TGTGCCAGCAGTGACGAGGTAAATGAGCAGTTCTTC
CASSDEVNEQFF
>-|many|TRBJ2-7|TRBV5-1
TGCGCCAGCAGCTTGGAGTACGGAACCTACGAGCAGTACTTC
CASSLEYGTYEQYF
>-|-|TRBJ2-6|TRBV9
TGTGCCAGCAGCGTAGGCGATAGAGCTGGGGCCAACGTCCTGACTTTC
CASSVGDRAGANVLTF
>-|many|TRBJ2-5|TRBV5-1
TGCGCCAGCAGCTTGGGGTGGGGGGGCGCCCAGGAGACCCAGTACTTC
CASSLGWGGAQETQYF
>-|many|TRBJ1-4|TRBV20-1
TGCAGTGCCAGAGGGCCTAATGAAAAACTGTTTTTT
CSARGPNEKLFF
>-|-|TRBJ1-1|TRBV7-2
TGTGCCAGCAGCTTAGTCTCGACAGGCGCGTCGGGCACTGAAGCTTTCTTT
CASSLVSTGASGTEAFF
>TRBD2|-|TRBJ2-1|TRBV28
TGTGCCAGCAGTGGGACTAGCGATGTTAATGAGCAGTTCTTC
CASSGTSDVNEQFF
>-|-|TRBJ1-5|TRBV19
TGTGCCAGTAGTATAAAAGGGGCCAGTGGCAATCAGCCCCAGCATTTT
CASSIKGASGNQPQHF
>TRBD1|-|TRBJ2-3|TRBV6-5
TGTGCCAGCAGTTACGATCCGGACAGGGTGGATACGCAGTATTTT
CASSYDPDRVDTQYF
>-|-|TRBJ1-2|TRBV6-1
TGTGCCAGCCTCACCAGGGGCCTCATCTATGGCTACACCTTC
CASLTRGLIYGYTF
>-|few|TRBJ2-1|TRBV5-1
TGCGCCAGCAGCCTGTTGGTCCGGACGGCAAGCTCCTACAATGAGCAGTTCTTC
CASSLLVRTASSYNEQFF
>TRBD2|many|TRBJ2-1|TRBV9
TGTGCCAGCAGCGTAGCTCCCGCGGGGGTCCTCTACAATGAGCAGTTCTTC
CASSVAPAGVLYNEQFF
>TRBD2|once|TRBJ2-5|TRBV2
TGTGTCAGCAGTGAATGGGGCGGGGGGGCCGAAGAGACCCAGTACTTC
CVSSEWGGGAEETQYF
>TRBD1|few|TRBJ1-4|TRBV28
TGTGCCAGCAGTCTCTTGACAGGGGCGACAGAAAAACTGTTTTTT
CASSLLTGATEKLFF
>-|many|TRBJ2-3|TRBV6-2/TRBV6-3
TGTGCCAGCAGTTACGACATCACAGATACGCAGTATTTT
CASSYDITDTQYF
>TRBD2|-|TRBJ2-3|TRBV14
TGTGCCAGCAGCCAACTAGCGGGGGCCAGCACAGATACGCAGTATTTT
CASSQLAGASTDTQYF
>TRBD2|-|TRBJ2-7|TRBV3-1
TGTGCCAGCAGCGACGGACTAGGCGGGCAGTACTTC
CASSDGLGGQYF
>-|-|TRBJ2-1|TRBV27
TGTGCCAGCAGTTGGGCCCCCACCAGCCATGAGCAGTTCTTC
CASSWAPTSHEQFF
>-|many|TRBJ2-1|TRBV5-1
TGCGCCAGCAGAAATTACAATGAGCAGTTCTTC
CASRNYNEQFF
>-|many|TRBJ2-7|TRBV5-1
TGCGCCAGCAGCTTGGCGGCCAGGGAATACGAGCAGTACTTC
CASSLAAREYEQYF
>-|few|TRBJ2-7|TRBV5-1
TGCGCCAGCAGCTCGGGACCGACCACATACTACGAGCAGTACTTC
CASSSGPTTYYEQYF
>-|-|TRBJ2-2|TRBV3-1
TGTGCCAGCAGCCATGAAGGGTACACCGGGGAGCTGTTTTTT
CASSHEGYTGELFF
>TRBD2|few|TRBJ2-7|TRBV9
TGTGCCAGCAGCCCCCAAGCAAGCGGGGGTTACGAGCAGTACTTC
CASSPQASGGYEQYF
>-|-|TRBJ2-7|TRBV5-6
TGTGCCAGCACCTATATATCGGGACACCCCTACGAGCAGTACTTC
CASTYISGHPYEQYF
>TRBD1|-|TRBJ2-7|TRBV11-2
TGTGCCAGCAGCATCACTCGGGACAGCAGCTACGAGCAGTACTTC
CASSITRDSSYEQYF
>-|many|TRBJ2-7|TRBV7-9
TGTGCCAGCAGCTCGAGGGACGAGCAGTACTTC
CASSSRDEQYF
>-|many|TRBJ2-5|TRBV20-1
TGCAGTGCAGGGCGACAGAACCAAGAGACCCAGTACTTC
CSAGRQNQETQYF
>-|-|TRBJ2-2|TRBV29-1
TGCAGCGTTGAATGGAAGGGGACCGGGGAGCTGTTTTTT
CSVEWKGTGELFF
>-|-|TRBJ1-1|TRBV29-1
TGCAGCTCGGGGGACGGCACTGAAGCTTTCTTT
CSSGDGTEAFF
>-|-|TRBJ1-2|TRBV7-2
TGTGCCAGCAGCCTCCAAGGGGCCGCGGGCTACACCTTC
CASSLQGAAGYTF
>-|-|TRBJ2-7|TRBV5-1
TGCGCCAACAGCTTGACCAGGTACGAGCAGTACTTC
CANSLTRYEQYF
>TRBD1|few|TRBJ1-1|TRBV28
TGTGCCAGCGCTTACAGGGGAGGGAGCACTGAAGCTTTCTTT
CASAYRGGSTEAFF